This entry concerns a single TCR beta chain. The antigen is undetermined. Repertoires were generated with immunoSEQ multiplex PCR, while TCRdb's copy carries only in-frame clones and drops some. The data show 150,000 to 200,000 clones, approximately 94% seen once. The entry originates in a study of T cell responses to AZD1222 COVID-19 vaccine. Overall study results and limits: Vaccine-associated CD4 TCRs spanned spike, dominant at 160-218 and 743-854. Baseline seropositivity occurred in only a handful of AZD1222 recipients.

Germline CDR1 and CDR2: LNHDA and SQIVND (reference sequence). Between the trimmed V and J ends, which lost 3 bases and 7 bases, there was a span of 18 bases. The CDR3 sequence is 15 residues long. This receptor was taken from an adult in good health. Sequenced here: peripheral blood, sampled on day 0 of AZD1222 vaccination. The J gene is TRBJ1-2, the V gene TRBV19; D remains unclear. The CDR3 is CASSIDTGALGGYTF. The CDR3 coding sequence is TGTGCCAGTAGTATCGATACCGGTGCCCTGGGTGGCTACACCTTC.